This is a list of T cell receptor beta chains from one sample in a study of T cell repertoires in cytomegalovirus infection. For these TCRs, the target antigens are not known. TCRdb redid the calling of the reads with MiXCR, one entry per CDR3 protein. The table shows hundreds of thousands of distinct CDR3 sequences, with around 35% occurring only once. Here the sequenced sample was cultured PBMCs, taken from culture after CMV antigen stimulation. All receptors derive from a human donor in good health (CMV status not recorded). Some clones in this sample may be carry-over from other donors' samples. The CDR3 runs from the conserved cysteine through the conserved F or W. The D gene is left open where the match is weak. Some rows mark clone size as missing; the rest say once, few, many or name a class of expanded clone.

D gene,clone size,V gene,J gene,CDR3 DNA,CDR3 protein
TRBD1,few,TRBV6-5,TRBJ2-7,TGTGCCAGCAGTTACACCACAGGGGGACGGGGCGAGCAGTACTTC,CASSYTTGGRGEQYF
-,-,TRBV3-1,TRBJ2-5,TGTGCCAGCAGCCATTATAGAGACACTTCAGGAGCGGAGACCCAGTACTTC,CASSHYRDTSGAETQYF
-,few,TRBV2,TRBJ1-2,TGTGCCAGCAGTGAGGGCAGGGGAAACTATGGCTACACCTTC,CASSEGRGNYGYTF
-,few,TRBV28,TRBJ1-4,TGTGCCAGCAGGTTAGGTAAAGGGGGACTGGATGAAAAACTGTTTTTT,CASRLGKGGLDEKLFF
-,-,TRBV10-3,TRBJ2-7,TGTGCCACCGGGGGAGGGGGCAACTACGAGCAGTACTTC,CATGGGGNYEQYF
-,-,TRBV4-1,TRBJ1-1,TGCGCCAGCAGGTCCGAAGGGGTAATGAACACTGAAGCTTTCTTT,CASRSEGVMNTEAFF
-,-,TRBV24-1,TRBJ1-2,TGTGCCACCAGTGACAACGACAGAATTTACTTC,CATSDNDRIYF
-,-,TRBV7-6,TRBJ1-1,TGTGCCAGCAGCCCTGATAGGCCGACAGCCAGGAACACTGAAGCTTTCTTT,CASSPDRPTARNTEAFF
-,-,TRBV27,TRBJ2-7,TGTGCCAGCAGTCAGGGGGTTCGACGGGAGGTTAGAGACGAGCAGTACTTC,CASSQGVRREVRDEQYF
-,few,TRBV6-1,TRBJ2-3,TGTGCCAGCAGTGAAGTTGGACCGACACTTGAAGATACGCAGTATTTT,CASSEVGPTLEDTQYF
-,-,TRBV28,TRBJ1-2,TGTGCCAGCAGTATTTTAGGCGGAGGACCTAACTATGGCTACACCTTC,CASSILGGGPNYGYTF
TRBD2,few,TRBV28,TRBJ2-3,TGTGCCAGCAGTTTAGGCGGGGGGAGGGGCACAGATACGCAGTATTTT,CASSLGGGRGTDTQYF
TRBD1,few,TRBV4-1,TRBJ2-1,TGCGCCAGCAGCCAAGGAAGGCAGGGGGCGTTTAATGAGCAGTTCTTC,CASSQGRQGAFNEQFF
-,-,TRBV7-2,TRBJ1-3,TGTGCCAGCACCACTCAAGGAAACACCATATATTTT,CASTTQGNTIYF
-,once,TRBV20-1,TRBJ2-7,TGCAGTGCCGTCACCGGGAGAAGGGAGCAGTACTTC,CSAVTGRREQYF
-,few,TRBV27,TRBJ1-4,TGTGCCAGCGGGGGGCGTAATGAAAAACTGTTTTTT,CASGGRNEKLFF
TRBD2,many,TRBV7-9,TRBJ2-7,TGTGCCAGCAGCTTAGCGAGGGAGGGGCCCGAGCAGTACTTC,CASSLAREGPEQYF
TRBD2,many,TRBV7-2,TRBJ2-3,TGTGCCTCTGAGCGGGGGGGTTTCGGTGCGCAGTATTTT,CASERGGFGAQYF
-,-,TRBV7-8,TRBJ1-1,TGTGCCAGCAGCTTCGAGGGAAGGAACACTGAAGCTTTCTTT,CASSFEGRNTEAFF
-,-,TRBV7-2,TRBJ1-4,TGTGCCATCAGCTTAGTGATCACAACTAATGAAAAACTGTTTTTT,CAISLVITTNEKLFF
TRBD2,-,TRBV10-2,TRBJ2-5,TGCGCCAGCAGCGGGACTAGCGGTTCTCAAGAGACCCAGTACTTC,CASSGTSGSQETQYF
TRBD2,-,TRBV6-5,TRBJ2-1,TGTGCCAGCAGAGGACTAGCGGGAATCAATGAGCAGTTCTTC,CASRGLAGINEQFF
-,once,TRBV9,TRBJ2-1,TGTGCCAGCAGCGCCGGCAGGGACTTGTTCAATGAGCAGTTCTTC,CASSAGRDLFNEQFF
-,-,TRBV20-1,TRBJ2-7,TGCAGTGCTAGAGATCCGCCTAACCCCTACGAGCAGTACTTC,CSARDPPNPYEQYF
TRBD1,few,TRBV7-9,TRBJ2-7,TGTGCCAGCAGCTTTTCTGGACAGGGCCCCTACGAGCAGTACTTC,CASSFSGQGPYEQYF
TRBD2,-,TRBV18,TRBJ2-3,TGTGCCAGCTCACCCGGGGGGGTTGCAGATACGCAGTATTTT,CASSPGGVADTQYF
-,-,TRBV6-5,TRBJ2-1,TGTGCCAGCAGTTACTACACGAACTCCTACAATGAGCAGTTCTTC,CASSYYTNSYNEQFF
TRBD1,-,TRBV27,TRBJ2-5,TGTGCCAGCAGTCCTTCCGGGACAGGGCCGCCGGGGACCCAGTACTTC,CASSPSGTGPPGTQYF
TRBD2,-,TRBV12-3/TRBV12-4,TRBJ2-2,TGTGCCAGCAGACCTAGACTAGCGACCGGGGAGCTGTTTTTT,CASRPRLATGELFF
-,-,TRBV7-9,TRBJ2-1,TGTGCCAGCAGCTTAAACTTGCCTGCCGTAAATGAGCAGTTCTTC,CASSLNLPAVNEQFF
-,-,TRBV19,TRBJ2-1,TGTGCCAGTAGTATAGATTGGCTAGCGGAGCAGTTCTTC,CASSIDWLAEQFF
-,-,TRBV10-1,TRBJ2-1,TGCGCCAGCAGTGAGTCTCGACAGTACAATGAGCAGTTCTTC,CASSESRQYNEQFF
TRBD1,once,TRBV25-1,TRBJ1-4,TGTGCCAGCAGCGAAACGACAGGGAAAAGTGAAAAACTGTTTTTT,CASSETTGKSEKLFF
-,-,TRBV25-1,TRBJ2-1,TGTGCCAGCAACGTAGGGGGTTTCAATGAGCAGTTCTTC,CASNVGGFNEQFF
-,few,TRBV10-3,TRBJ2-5,TGTGCCATCAGTGGAGAGCGGGTCCCTGGGCCAGAGACCCAGTACTTC,CAISGERVPGPETQYF
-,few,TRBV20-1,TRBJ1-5,TGCAGTGCTAGAGACGGGACCGGGACTTTTCATCAGCCCCAGCATTTT,CSARDGTGTFHQPQHF
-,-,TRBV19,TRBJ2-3,TGTGCCAGTAATAATGCGGGTGCAGATACGCAGTATTTT,CASNNAGADTQYF
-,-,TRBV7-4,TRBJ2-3,TGTGCCAGCAGCGTTAGCTCCCCAGGCGAAAGCACAGATACGCAGTATTTT,CASSVSSPGESTDTQYF
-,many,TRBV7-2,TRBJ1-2,TGTGCCAGCAGCTTAGTCCGGGAAGATGGCTACACCTTC,CASSLVREDGYTF
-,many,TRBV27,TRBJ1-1,TGTGCCAGCGGGCCGGGCACTGAAGCTTTCTTT,CASGPGTEAFF
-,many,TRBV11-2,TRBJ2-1,TGTGCCAGCAGCTTGGGGAACAATGAGCAGTTCTTC,CASSLGNNEQFF
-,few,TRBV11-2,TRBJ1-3,TGTGCCAGCAGCTTGGTTGGTTCTCTTTGGAACACCATATATTTT,CASSLVGSLWNTIYF
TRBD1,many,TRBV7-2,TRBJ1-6,TGTGCCAGCAGCCCAATAGGACAGGAGAATTCACCCCTCCACTTT,CASSPIGQENSPLHF
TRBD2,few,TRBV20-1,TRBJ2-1,TGCAGTGCTAGAGGGGCTCTCCTAGCGGGAGGGGGTGAGCAGTTCTTC,CSARGALLAGGGEQFF
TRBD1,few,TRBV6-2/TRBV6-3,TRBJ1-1,TGTGCCAGCCTAGTGGACAGGGCGAGGCTCACTGAAGCTTTCTTT,CASLVDRARLTEAFF
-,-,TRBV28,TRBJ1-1,TGTGCCAGCAGTTTAAGGGGGGCGGCCACTGAAGCTTTCTTT,CASSLRGAATEAFF
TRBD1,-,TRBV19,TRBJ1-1,TGTGCCAGTAGGCCGGGACAGGGGTTCACTGAAGCTTTCTTT,CASRPGQGFTEAFF
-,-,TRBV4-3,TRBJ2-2,TGCGCCAGCAGCCAAGTGGGGGAGGGGGGGGAGGACACCGGGGAGCTGTTTTTT,CASSQVGEGGEDTGELFF
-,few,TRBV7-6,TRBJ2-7,TGTGCCAGCAGCTTAGGCTCGGGGGTCGAGCAGTACTTC,CASSLGSGVEQYF
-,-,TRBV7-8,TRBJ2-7,TGTGCCAGCAGCGAGACGCGGGGTAGCGCCTACGAGCAGTACTTC,CASSETRGSAYEQYF
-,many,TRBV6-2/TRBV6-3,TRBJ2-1,TGTGCCAGCAGCCCGAGGGGGACCTCCTACAATGAGCAGTTCTTC,CASSPRGTSYNEQFF
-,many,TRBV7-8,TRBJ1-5,TGTGCCAGCAGCCCGCGGAACCCCATTAGCAATCAGCCCCAGCATTTT,CASSPRNPISNQPQHF
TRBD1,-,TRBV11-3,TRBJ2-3,TGTGCCAGCAGCCAGGGGGACGATACGCAGTATTTT,CASSQGDDTQYF
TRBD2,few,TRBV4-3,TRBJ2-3,TGCGCCAGCAGCCAAGTGGGGCTAGCGGGAGGGCCGTTGACAGATACGCAGTATTTT,CASSQVGLAGGPLTDTQYF
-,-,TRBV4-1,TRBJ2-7,TGCGCCAGCAGCCAAGCTCCTCCAGGGACCACGCAGTACTTC,CASSQAPPGTTQYF